What follows describes a single T cell receptor (beta chain). This clone appeared once. Its antigen is still unknown. No clone much larger than this one lies a single base away; base qualities are absent. The data belong to a study of early stage breast cancer tumors (dated by TCRdb to about 2017). Some background on the complete study: Of the roughly 17 invasive breast tumors, about a dozen were found to be estrogen receptor-positive, progesterone receptor-positive and HER2-negative. Of the roughly 12 ER+/PR+/HER2- tumors, eight were classified as invasive ductal carcinomas and four as invasive lobular carcinomas. On average, each sample had around 10-fold read coverage. Across all samples, 2,700,000 or so templates representing 1.2 million or so unique clonotypes were detected.

Two independent genomic DNA replicates were amplified for each sample, with roughly 0.5 ug used for blood and about 1.5 ug for tumor or normal breast. Following the manufacturer's instructions, the ImmunoSeq Intro kit was used to carry out TCRB sequencing on genomic DNA. Multiplex PCR was run for roughly 33 cycles using proprietary primers and spike-in control sequences for absolute quantification. Single-end 150-bp reads were used to sequence an 87-bp fragment spanning the CDR3 and the flanking V and J genes. Each lane of an Illumina MiSeq using version 3.0 chemistry carried seven multiplexed samples, with two replicates per sample. On the study's bioinformatics: Raw data were processed with the vendor's proprietary pipeline, and both replicates were merged into a single result per sample. To define clonotypes, the study grouped productive rearrangements that shared the V-gene family, CDR3 amino acid sequence and J-gene segment. To compute clonality, the normalized Shannon entropy (Pielou evenness) of TCRB abundances was subtracted from 1. To estimate T cell density, the total number of templates was divided by the input cell count, which was inferred from how much DNA went in. Recon with default parameters was used to estimate total repertoire diversity and clonality. A clonotype was considered tumor-enriched if its abundance in tumor exceeded 0.1% and was at least 32-fold higher than its abundance in normal breast. Not all clones reach the TCRdb copy of this immuneACCESS table, which keeps in-frame sequences only. Checked studies attribute under half of the gap to unresolved V genes and leave the rest unexplained. That table gives V, J and clone size, and the DNA gave D and trimming. The sample records roughly 1,500 clones, roughly 80% of which are singletons. Of the sample, around 13% falls within the top ten clones.

Here is what the overall study found, with its caveats: Analysis by tumor subtype was prevented by the small cohort size. Repertoires from blood and normal breast were more alike than repertoires from blood and tumor, and in about 85% of the 16 patients, comparing each tissue with blood separated tumor from normal. Bulk genomic DNA sequencing of unsorted cells missed chain pairing and functional markers such as CD4, CD8 and FOXP3. Enriched TCRB sequences shared across patients were mostly commonly generated sequences, unlikely to play an important role in the tumor microenvironment. About 2.5-fold higher T cell density and higher clonality were observed in tumors than in adjacent normal breast tissue.

Taken from around 2-4 cm away from the tumor, the adjacent normal breast tissue was rinsed with PBS and kept in prechilled RNAlater. Because of high lipid content and low cell density, roughly 85-310 mg of normal breast tissue was often needed to obtain sufficient DNA. The study profiled bulk TCR beta-chain repertoires in matched peripheral blood, tumor and adjacent normal breast tissue taken from approximately 16 patients with early-stage breast cancer. The Qiagen AllPrep DNA/RNA Mini kit was used to extract genomic DNA. The germline V gene specifies MGHRA as CDR1 and YSYEKL as CDR2. V drops 4 bases and J drops 1 base, leaving 10 bases in between. The CDR3 starts with the cysteine, ends with the phenylalanine, and has 14 residues. The entry retains the CDR3 DNA only, 42 bases that are in frame from base 1.

The rearrangement joined TRBV4-1 to TRBJ2-5, and perhaps TRBD1 as D gene, on 6 matching bases. Sequencing was done on a sample of normal breast tissue next to the tumor. The receptor comes from a person aged 50 to 59 with breast cancer. The CDR3 protein: CASSPGTSQETQYF. The nucleotide sequence is TGCGCCAGCAGCCCCGGGACATCCCAAGAGACCCAGTACTTC.